The 10 T cell receptor beta chains given below trace back to one sample, sequenced in a study of blood T cell repertoires in COVID-19. Produced via immunoSEQ multiplex PCR; TCRdb's table is partial and in-frame only. The sample gives 9,900 or so clones, 90% of which show up once; roughly a tenth is in the top ten. The sequencing sample was made of peripheral blood. Receptors originate from a human donor in a cohort sampled during active COVID-19.

This sequence joins TRBV7-8 and TRBJ2-5; 10 nucleotides agree with TRBD2. V was pared by 6 bases and J by 4 bases, with 11 bases of the junction left unmatched. The germline V gene encodes CDR1 SGHVS and CDR2 FQNEAQ. This CDR3 has 16 amino acids. This chain's CDR3 is CASREQRGGRIETQYF. The CDR3 DNA sequence: TGTGCCAGCAGAGAGCAGCGGGGGGGCCGGATAGAGACCCAGTACTTC.

This clone showed up just a few times. This chain links TRBV23-1 with TRBJ1-2; D ambiguous. TRBV23-1 is sorted into the ORF group, with uncertain function. The V end was cut by 0 bases, the J end by 4 bases, with 9 bases between. The CDR3 consists of 14 residues. CDR3 amino acids: CASSQSPGIYGYTF. The CDR3, as DNA: TGCGCCAGCAGTCAATCACCGGGTATCTATGGCTACACCTTC.

The chain uses TRBV4-3 and TRBJ2-3, with TRBD2 matching 12 bases. The CDR3 loop spans 19 amino acids. V was pared by 4 bases and J by 2 bases, with 13 bases of the junction left unmatched. Germline CDR1 is LGHNA and CDR2 is YSLEER. The DNA of the CDR3 is TGCGCCAGCAGCCTCCAGCCCCGGACTAGCGGGGAGACCACAGATACGCAGTATTTT. This gives the protein CASSLQPRTSGETTDTQYF.

The chain links TRBV20-1 to TRBJ1-1; no reliable D call. The CDR3 length is 11 residues. V dropped 6 bases and J dropped 5 bases, with 10 bases sitting between them. Germline V gene sequence: CDR1 DFQATT, CDR2 SNEGSKA (reference sequence). This CDR3 reads CSAPGGTEAFF. The CDR3 DNA reads as TGCAGTGCGCCGGGAGGGACTGAAGCTTTCTTT.

This chain uses TRBV21-1 with TRBJ1-5; the table's D call, TRBD1, was not checked against the DNA. TRBV21-1 is annotated as a pseudogene. The CDR3 is 17 residues long. The CDR3 DNA is TGTGCCAGCAGCAAAGGGGGTAGGGGATATAGCAATCAGCCCCAGCATTTT. Its protein is CASSKGGRGYSNQPQHF.

The J gene is TRBJ1-1, the V gene TRBV5-1, with TRBD1 identical over 9 bases. Germline-derived CDR1 and CDR2 are SGHRS and YFSETQ. J lost 4 bases, V lost 3 bases, and 7 bases had no gene match. This CDR3 is built from 15 residues. The CDR3: CASSSGTGGGTEAFF. CDR3 sequence (DNA): TGCGCCAGCAGCTCCGGAACAGGGGGCGGCACTGAAGCTTTCTTT.

The CDR3 nucleotides read TGCGCCAGCAGCTTGGTGTTAGCGGGGGGGCCCACAGATACGCAGTATTTT. Protein: CASSLVLAGGPTDTQYF. The rearrangement joins TRBV5-1 to TRBJ2-3; 11 nucleotides match TRBD2. V shed 0 bases and J 2 bases; nucleotides not matched to a gene: 5. CDR3 length equals 17 residues. Germline V CDR1 and CDR2: SGHRS, YFSETQ.

J is TRBJ2-6 and V is TRBV18; 9 nucleotides agree with TRBD1. The V gene's germline CDR1 is KGHSH and CDR2 LQKENI. This CDR3 spans 17 amino acids. With 6 bases clipped from V and 0 bases from J, the junction kept 6 bases outside the gene matches. The CDR3 DNA reads TGTGCCAGCTCTCCGGGACAGGGTAGCTCTGGGGCCAACGTCCTGACTTTC. It codes for CASSPGQGSSGANVLTF.

V and J are TRBV5-1 and TRBJ2-5; the match to TRBD1 covers 8 bases. This CDR3 is 15 amino acids long. Per germline, CDR1 SGHRS and CDR2 YFSETQ. V dropped 4 bases and J dropped 1; count of bases not matched to a gene: 6. This CDR3 is CASSGWTGSQETQYF. DNA of the CDR3: TGCGCCAGCAGCGGATGGACAGGGTCCCAAGAGACCCAGTACTTC.

This clone appeared a single time. The genes are TRBV18 and TRBJ2-7, with TRBD1 identical over 9 bases. The CDR3 is made up of 16 amino acids. CDR1 is KGHSH and CDR2 is LQKENI in the germline V gene. J gave up 3 bases and V 0 bases, and 6 bases lay outside the gene matches. The CDR3 nucleotides read TGTGCCAGCTCACCACCGTCTGGACAGGGGATCTACGAGCAGTACTTC. Translating gives CASSPPSGQGIYEQYF.